Following are 2 T cell receptor beta chains from one sample sequenced in a study of identical twins. TCRdb analysed the 5' RACE reads with MiXCR anew, one entry per CDR3 protein. The sample records 1.5 million to 2 million distinct CDR3 sequences, less than 35% being singletons. Sequencing was carried out using cord blood. These receptors all come from a newborn girl in good health.

This clonotype was observed a few times. This CDR3 is CASSQAPGSNEQFF. In DNA form, the CDR3 reads TGTGCCAGCAGCCAAGCCCCAGGGTCCAATGAGCAGTTCTTC. The rearrangement links TRBV3-1 to TRBJ2-1, with D perhaps TRBD1 (5 bases). CDR1 and CDR2 from the germline V gene are LGHDT and YNNKEL (reference sequence). This CDR3 comprises 14 residues. V gave up 1 base and J gave up 6 bases, with 10 bases separating them.

This clonotype has ten or more counts. This sequence joins TRBV10-3 and TRBJ2-4; D might be TRBD1 (6 bases). CDR3 length: 13 amino acids. Trimming pared 4 bases from V and 8 bases from J, leaving 12 bases between. The germline V gene has CDR1 ENHRY and CDR2 SYGVKD. The CDR3 DNA sequence: TGTGCCATCAGTGGGGGGCGCACGGACATTCAGTACTTC. It translates to CAISGGRTDIQYF.